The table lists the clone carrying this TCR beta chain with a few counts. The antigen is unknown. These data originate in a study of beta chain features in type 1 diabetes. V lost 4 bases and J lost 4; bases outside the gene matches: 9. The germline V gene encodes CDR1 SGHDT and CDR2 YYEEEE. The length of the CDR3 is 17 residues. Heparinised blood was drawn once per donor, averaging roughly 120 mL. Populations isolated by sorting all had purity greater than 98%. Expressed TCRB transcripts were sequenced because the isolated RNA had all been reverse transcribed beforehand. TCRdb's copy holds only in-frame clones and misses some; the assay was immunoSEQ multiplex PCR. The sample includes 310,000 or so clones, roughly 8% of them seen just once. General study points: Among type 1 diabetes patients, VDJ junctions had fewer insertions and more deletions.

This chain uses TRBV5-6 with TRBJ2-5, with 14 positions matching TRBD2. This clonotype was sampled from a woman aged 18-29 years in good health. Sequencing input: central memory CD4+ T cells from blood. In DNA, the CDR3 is TGTGCCAGCAGCATAATGGGACTAGCGGGAGTGCGAGAGACCCAGTACTTC. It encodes CASSIMGLAGVRETQYF. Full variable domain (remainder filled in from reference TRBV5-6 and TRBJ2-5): DAGVTQSPTHLIKTRGQQVTLRCSPKSGHDTVSWYQQALGQGPQFIFQYYEEEERQRGNFPDRFSGHQFPNYSSELNVNALLLGDSALYLCASSIMGLAGVRETQYFGPGTRLLVL.